The text below deals with one T cell receptor (beta chain). The sample originates from a study of CD8+ T cells in alopecia areata. The wider study: The tofacitinib course ran for 6 to 18 months and was followed by 6 months off drug.

Stated treatment: oral pan-JAK inhibitor, 5-10 mg twice daily. PBMCs, the starting material, were the source of sorted CD4+ and CD8+ T cells. RNA was isolated and reverse transcribed to cDNA, the sequencing template. Sequencing was performed with immunoSEQ multiplex PCR; in TCRdb, only in-frame clones are kept and a portion is missing. Here the sample spans 95,000 to 120,000 clones, 56% being singletons. Sequencing was performed on CD4+ T cells sorted from blood, taken at week 24, from a patient treated with tofacitinib. The source is a human donor with alopecia areata.

CDR3 in amino acids: CSVAGTLRGPDTQYF. Here the CDR3 DNA reads TGCAGCGTTGCAGGGACACTGAGGGGCCCAGATACGCAGTATTTT. The chain combines TRBV29-1 with TRBJ2-3; the D gene is possibly TRBD1 (6 bases). The V gene lost 4 bases and the J gene lost 4 bases, with 18 bases spanning the gap. The CDR3 consists of 15 residues. CDR1 SQVTM and CDR2 ANQGSEA come from the germline V gene.